The rows below give T cell receptor beta chains drawn from one sample of a study of blood T cell repertoires in COVID-19. The method was immunoSEQ multiplex PCR; TCRdb's version includes in-frame clones alone and lacks a portion of them. Seen here are tens of thousands of clones, 88% observed once, and the top ten hold approximately 4.3%. What was sequenced was peripheral blood. The origin of the receptors is a human donor in a cohort sampled during active COVID-19. Each CDR3 is given with its conserved first and last residue. D genes are given only for firm matches. A row's size may be missing; if present it is once, few, many or a size class.

TRBV4-3	TRBJ2-2	few	TRBD2	CASSQDFGLAATGELFF	TGCGCCAGCAGCCAAGATTTTGGACTAGCGGCCACCGGGGAGCTGTTTTTT
TRBV11-2	TRBJ1-2	-	-	CASSLDAAPYGYTF	TGTGCCAGCAGCTTAGATGCGGCTCCCTATGGCTACACCTTC
TRBV29-1	TRBJ2-3	few	-	CSARTDTDTQYF	TGCAGCGCTAGGACAGACACAGATACGCAGTATTTT
TRBV19	TRBJ2-2	once	TRBD2	CASSMAGGARTGELFF	TGTGCCAGTAGTATGGCGGGAGGAGCGCGCACCGGGGAGCTGTTTTTT
TRBV7-9	TRBJ1-4	-	-	CASSPRRQVEKLFF	TGTGCCAGCAGCCCACGTCGACAGGTAGAAAAACTGTTTTTT
TRBV7-9	TRBJ1-6	-	-	CASSLSGNSPLHF	TGTGCCAGCAGCTTATCGGGGAATTCACCCCTCCACTTT
TRBV28	TRBJ2-2	few	TRBD2	CASSLGTSGRSRTGELFF	TGTGCCAGCAGTCTCGGGACTAGCGGGAGGTCACGCACCGGGGAGCTGTTTTTT
TRBV29-1	TRBJ2-2	once	-	CSVERDKPGELFF	TGCAGCGTTGAGAGGGATAAGCCCGGGGAGCTGTTTTTT
TRBV2	TRBJ2-7	-	-	CASSEARAGEQYF	TGTGCCAGCAGTGAAGCCAGGGCAGGTGAGCAGTACTTC
TRBV9	TRBJ2-1	-	-	CASSRDNEQFF	TGTGCCAGCAGCCGGGACAATGAGCAGTTCTTC
TRBV6-2/TRBV6-3	TRBJ1-5	few	-	CASSKTTNRYSNQPQHF	TGTGCCAGCAGTAAAACGACAAATAGGTATAGCAATCAGCCCCAGCATTTT
TRBV11-2	TRBJ1-2	-	TRBD1	CASSLVFTGGMVVGGYTF	TGTGCCAGCAGCTTAGTTTTTACAGGGGGCATGGTTGTTGGAGGCTACACCTTC
TRBV28	TRBJ2-7	-	TRBD2	CASRIAGGGHEQYF	TGTGCCAGTCGTATAGCGGGAGGTGGGCACGAGCAGTACTTC
TRBV5-1	TRBJ2-5	-	-	CASSFSGGEETQYF	TGCGCCAGCAGTTTTTCAGGCGGGGAAGAGACCCAGTACTTC
TRBV27	TRBJ2-3	-	TRBD2	CASGLAGGTQYF	TGTGCCAGCGGGCTAGCGGGTGGGACGCAGTATTTT
TRBV29-1	TRBJ2-7	-	-	CSVEGEPPGYEQYF	TGCAGCGTCGAGGGGGAACCCCCTGGATACGAGCAGTACTTC
TRBV7-2	TRBJ1-4	once	TRBD1	CASSLEGQINEKLFF	TGTGCCAGCAGCTTAGAGGGACAGATAAATGAAAAACTGTTTTTT
TRBV7-2	TRBJ2-7	-	TRBD1	CASSLTGQPSSYEQYF	TGTGCCAGCAGCTTAACGGGACAGCCGAGCTCCTACGAGCAGTACTTC
TRBV2	TRBJ2-3	-	-	CASSEQRSALDTQYF	TGTGCCAGCAGTGAACAGCGGTCAGCTTTAGATACGCAGTATTTT
TRBV28	TRBJ2-5	-	TRBD2	CASSSPKSSGRRETQYF	TGTGCCAGCAGCTCCCCTAAGTCTAGCGGGAGGAGAGAGACCCAGTACTTC
TRBV24-1	TRBJ2-3	-	TRBD2	CATSDSPGLAGGIGVTQYF	TGTGCCACCAGTGATTCCCCGGGACTAGCGGGAGGTATCGGAGTTACGCAGTATTTT
TRBV6-1	TRBJ2-7	once	TRBD1	CASSEAGTGTYEQYF	TGTGCCAGCAGTGAAGCCGGGACAGGGACCTACGAGCAGTACTTC
TRBV9	TRBJ2-5	-	TRBD2	CASSTSGVQTQYF	TGTGCCAGCAGCACTAGCGGCGTACAGACCCAGTACTTC
TRBV6-2/TRBV6-3	TRBJ2-7	-	TRBD1	CASRPPGQGYEQYF	TGTGCCAGCAGACCTCCGGGACAGGGCTACGAGCAGTACTTC
TRBV5-1	TRBJ2-1	-	TRBD2	CASSSPRGLAGGIYNEQFF	TGCGCCAGCAGCTCCCCAAGGGGACTAGCGGGGGGCATCTACAATGAGCAGTTCTTC
TRBV11-2	TRBJ1-1	-	-	CASSLGTGTEAFF	TGTGCCAGCAGCTTAGGTACAGGGACTGAAGCTTTCTTT
TRBV18	TRBJ2-7	-	-	CASSRIEGDEQYF	TGTGCCAGCTCACGGATCGAAGGGGACGAGCAGTACTTC
TRBV5-6	TRBJ2-1	-	TRBD1	CASSQDRSYNEQFF	TGTGCCAGCAGTCAGGACAGGTCGTACAATGAGCAGTTCTTC
TRBV7-3	TRBJ2-5	once	-	CASSLTPLETQYF	TGTGCCAGCAGCTTAACCCCCCTAGAGACCCAGTACTTC
TRBV19	TRBJ2-5	few	TRBD1	CASSHYGTAVQETQYF	TGTGCCAGTAGCCATTACGGGACAGCGGTCCAAGAGACCCAGTACTTC
TRBV7-2	TRBJ2-2	-	-	CASSFPQGLTGELFF	TGTGCCAGCAGCTTTCCTCAGGGCCTCACCGGGGAGCTGTTTTTT
TRBV5-4	TRBJ1-6	-	TRBD1	CASSPGQAHYNSPLHF	TGTGCCAGCAGCCCGGGACAGGCACACTATAATTCACCCCTCCACTTT
TRBV15	TRBJ2-1	-	-	CATSSSSWALSYNEQFF	TGTGCCACCAGCAGCAGCTCCTGGGCCCTTTCCTACAATGAGCAGTTCTTC
TRBV19	TRBJ2-7	-	-	CASSIGRDYEQYF	TGTGCCAGTAGTATCGGTAGAGACTACGAGCAGTACTTC
TRBV2	TRBJ2-2	-	-	CASGQQGRGTGELFF	TGTGCCAGCGGCCAGCAGGGGCGCGGCACCGGGGAGCTGTTTTTT
TRBV18	TRBJ2-3	-	-	CASSPGTLSTDTQYF	TGTGCCAGCTCACCGGGGACTCTCTCAACCGATACGCAGTATTTT
TRBV5-6	TRBJ2-7	-	-	CASRRSRGEQYF	TGTGCCAGCAGACGATCCAGGGGCGAGCAGTACTTC
TRBV6-2/TRBV6-3	TRBJ1-2	-	TRBD1	CASSYSAAGTDILYGYTF	TGTGCCAGCAGTTACTCGGCCGCGGGGACAGATATACTCTATGGCTACACCTTC
TRBV12-3/TRBV12-4	TRBJ1-1	medium-sized	-	CASRLTRGAFF	TGTGCCAGCAGGCTGACTCGGGGAGCTTTCTTT
TRBV5-8	TRBJ2-1	once	-	CASSSRYNEQFF	TGTGCCAGCAGCTCCAGATACAATGAGCAGTTCTTC
TRBV5-6	TRBJ2-3	-	-	CASSHTDTQYF	TGTGCCAGCAGCCACACAGATACGCAGTATTTT
TRBV4-2	TRBJ1-2	-	-	CASSQDGGRGYTF	TGTGCCAGCAGCCAAGACGGGGGACGGGGCTACACCTTC
TRBV4-3	TRBJ1-4	-	-	CASSQGAGRGEKLFF	TGCGCCAGCAGCCAAGGAGCAGGGCGAGGCGAAAAACTGTTTTTT
TRBV5-6	TRBJ2-4	-	-	CASSLDGNIQYF	TGTGCCAGCAGCCTGGACGGGAACATTCAGTACTTC
TRBV19	TRBJ1-2	-	-	CASSIDSQGTHGYTF	TGTGCCAGTAGTATAGATTCCCAGGGGACCCATGGCTACACCTTC
TRBV19	TRBJ2-5	-	-	CASSISSVETQYF	TGTGCCAGTAGTATTTCTAGCGTCGAGACCCAGTACTTC
TRBV18	TRBJ2-3	-	TRBD1	CASSLGTGGADTQYF	TGTGCCAGCTCACTCGGGACAGGGGGTGCAGATACGCAGTATTTT
TRBV5-1	TRBJ2-1	-	TRBD2	CASSQSGGAYNEQFF	TGCGCCAGCAGCCAAAGCGGGGGGGCTTACAATGAGCAGTTCTTC
TRBV11-3	TRBJ2-2	-	TRBD2	CASSKRTGGSAGELFF	TGTGCCAGCAGCAAGAGGACGGGGGGTAGCGCCGGGGAGCTGTTTTTT
TRBV2	TRBJ2-1	-	TRBD2	CASTRVAGGTSRQFF	TGTGCCAGCACAAGGGTAGCGGGAGGAACAAGTCGACAGTTCTTC
TRBV30	TRBJ1-1	-	-	CACLKGIGTEAFF	TGTGCCTGTTTAAAGGGGATTGGGACTGAAGCTTTCTTT
TRBV19	TRBJ1-5	-	TRBD1	CASSGGQAVQPQHF	TGTGCCAGTAGTGGGGGACAGGCGGTTCAGCCCCAGCATTTT
TRBV6-5	TRBJ2-7	few	-	CASSLRAPEDEQYF	TGTGCCAGCAGTCTCAGGGCCCCCGAGGACGAGCAGTACTTC
TRBV18	TRBJ2-5	-	-	CASSLARGQETQYF	TGTGCCAGCTCGCTCGCCCGGGGGCAAGAGACCCAGTACTTC
TRBV4-2	TRBJ2-5	-	TRBD2	CASSQSGGRETQYF	TGTGCCAGCAGCCAAAGCGGGGGGCGGGAGACCCAGTACTTC
TRBV19	TRBJ2-3	-	-	CASSIATGVGTDTQYF	TGTGCCAGTAGTATTGCGACGGGAGTTGGCACAGATACGCAGTATTTT
TRBV6-5	TRBJ2-4	-	TRBD1	CASSTGQGAVIQYF	TGTGCCAGCAGCACGGGACAGGGGGCGGTCATTCAGTACTTC
TRBV5-1	TRBJ1-1	-	-	CASSHGQLNTEAFF	TGCGCCAGCAGCCACGGACAGCTGAACACTGAAGCTTTCTTT
TRBV6-6	TRBJ2-5	-	-	CASSSTGTTFGAQYF	TGTGCCAGCAGCTCAACCGGGACAACATTTGGGGCCCAGTACTTC